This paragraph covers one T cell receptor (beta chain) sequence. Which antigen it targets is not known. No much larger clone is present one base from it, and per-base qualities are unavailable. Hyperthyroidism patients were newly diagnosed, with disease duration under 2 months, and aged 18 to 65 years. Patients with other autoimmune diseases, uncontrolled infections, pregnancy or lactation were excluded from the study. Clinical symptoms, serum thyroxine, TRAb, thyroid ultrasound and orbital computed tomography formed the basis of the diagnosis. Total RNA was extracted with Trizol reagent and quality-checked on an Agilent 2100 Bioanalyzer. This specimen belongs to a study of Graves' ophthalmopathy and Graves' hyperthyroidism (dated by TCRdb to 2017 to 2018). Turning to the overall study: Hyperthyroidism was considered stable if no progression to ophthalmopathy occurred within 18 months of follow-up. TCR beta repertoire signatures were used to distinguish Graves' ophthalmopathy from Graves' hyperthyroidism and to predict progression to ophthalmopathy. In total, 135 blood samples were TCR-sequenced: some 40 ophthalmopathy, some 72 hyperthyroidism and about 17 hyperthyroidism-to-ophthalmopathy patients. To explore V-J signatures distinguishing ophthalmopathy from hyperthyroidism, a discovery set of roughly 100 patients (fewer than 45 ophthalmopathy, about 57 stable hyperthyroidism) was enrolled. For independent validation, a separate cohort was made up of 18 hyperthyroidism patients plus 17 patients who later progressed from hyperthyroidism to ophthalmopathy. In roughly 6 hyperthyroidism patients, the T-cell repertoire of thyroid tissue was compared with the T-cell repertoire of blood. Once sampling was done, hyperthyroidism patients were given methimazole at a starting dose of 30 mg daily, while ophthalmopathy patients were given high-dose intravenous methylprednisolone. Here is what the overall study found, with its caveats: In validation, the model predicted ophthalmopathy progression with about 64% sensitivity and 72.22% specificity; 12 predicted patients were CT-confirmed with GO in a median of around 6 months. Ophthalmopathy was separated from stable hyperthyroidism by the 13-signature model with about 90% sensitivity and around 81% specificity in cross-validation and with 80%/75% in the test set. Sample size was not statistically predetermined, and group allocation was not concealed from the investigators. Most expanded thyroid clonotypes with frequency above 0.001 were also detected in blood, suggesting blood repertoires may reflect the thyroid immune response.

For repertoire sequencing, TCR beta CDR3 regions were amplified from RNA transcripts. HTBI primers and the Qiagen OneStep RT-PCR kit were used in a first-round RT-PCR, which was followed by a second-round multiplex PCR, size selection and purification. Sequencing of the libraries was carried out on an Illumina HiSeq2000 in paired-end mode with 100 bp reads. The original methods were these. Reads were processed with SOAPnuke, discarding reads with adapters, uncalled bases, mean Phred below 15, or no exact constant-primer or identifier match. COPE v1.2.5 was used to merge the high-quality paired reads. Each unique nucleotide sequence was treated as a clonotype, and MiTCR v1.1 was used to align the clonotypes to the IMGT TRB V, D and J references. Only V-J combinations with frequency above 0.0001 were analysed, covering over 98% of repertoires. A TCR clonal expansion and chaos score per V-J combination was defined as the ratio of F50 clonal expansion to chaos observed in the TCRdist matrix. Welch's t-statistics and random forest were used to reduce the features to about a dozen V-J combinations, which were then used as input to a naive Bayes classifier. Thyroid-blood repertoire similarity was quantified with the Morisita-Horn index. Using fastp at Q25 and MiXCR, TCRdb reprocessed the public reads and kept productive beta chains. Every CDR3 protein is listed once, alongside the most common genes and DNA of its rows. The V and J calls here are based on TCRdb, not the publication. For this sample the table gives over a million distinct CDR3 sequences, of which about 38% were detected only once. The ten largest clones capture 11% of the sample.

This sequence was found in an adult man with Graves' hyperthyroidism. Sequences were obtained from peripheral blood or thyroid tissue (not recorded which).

The nucleotide sequence reads TGTGCCGTACCCAAGGGTCCTGGTAACTACGAGCAGTACTTC. Its protein product is CAVPKGPGNYEQYF. The rearranged segments are TRBV25-1 and TRBJ2-7, with no reliable assignment of the D segment. The trim is 11 bases for V and 3 bases for J, with a gap of 20 bases between the germline ends. The CDR3 sequence holds 14 residues, the cysteine and phenylalanine included. The sequence is cut down to CDR3 DNA, 42 bases in frame from base 1. Based on the germline V gene, the CDR1 and CDR2 sequences are MGHDK and SYGVNS.